This record covers a single TCR beta chain. There is no known antigen for this receptor. Base qualities are not at hand, and no much larger clone is one base apart. The same CDR3 can be traced to other DNA sequences in this sample. In the prospective study, participants were roughly 18 to 95 years old, resided in approximately 25 geographic areas of the United States, and were enrolled through a virtual design. To assign participants to cohorts, the prospective study relied on clinical history that participants themselves reported in a screening survey and a study questionnaire. Exposed participants had been in contact, within 2 weeks of entering the study, with a person who had a PCR-confirmed or clinician-diagnosed case of COVID-19. In the prospective study, whole blood, serum and a nasopharyngeal or oropharyngeal swab were collected from each participant by mobile phlebotomists. Over an approximately 2-month period, participants in the prospective study had the option of providing additional blood draws and questionnaires. Blood samples from the prospective study were shipped frozen or at room temperature prior to DNA extraction.

This record comes from a study of blood T cell repertoires in COVID-19 (dated by TCRdb to about 2020). Study-level background: Samples covering the acute and convalescent phases of COVID-19 were provided by collaborators in the United States, Italy and Spain. The prospective study material was composed of cDNA or gDNA derived from T cells, B-cell-depleted T cells, or PBMCs. Deeply sampled blood TCRbeta repertoires from subjects exposed to, actively infected with, or recovered from COVID-19 were included in the dataset. The repertoires were made available in a free public database intended to serve as a resource for research on the immune response to SARS-CoV-2. Samples came from the ongoing ImmuneRACE study (first 160 participants) plus 1,254 subjects from 6 global collaborators. Sample metadata almost always included a de-identified subject ID, COVID-19 status, age in years and sex. Where available, HLA class I and class II types were obtained from metadata supplied by the sample provider rather than from assay-based typing. On the study overall, not on this receptor specifically: The amount of clinical and demographic metadata varied by source and participant and was provided uncurated.

The immunoSEQ Assay, a bias-controlled multiplex PCR, was used to amplify TCRbeta CDR3 regions from genomic DNA. Concerning the study's data processing: Nucleated cell counts per sample were estimated from amplification of reference gene primers within the assay. Sequence reads were collapsed and filtered to measure the absolute abundance of every unique TCRbeta CDR3 rearrangement. For each sample, productive Simpson clonality was calculated as the square root of Simpson's diversity index across productive rearrangements. TCRdb limited this immuneACCESS table to in-frame rearrangements with V and J called. A share of clones is missing; checked studies link under half to unresolved V genes, and the rest is unexplained. That table furnishes V, J and clone size, whereas the DNA furnished D and trimming. This sample comprises 250,000 or so clones, over 80% of them detected only once. Clones ranked in the top ten supply over 0.75% of the sample.

The germline V gene supplies CDR1 SGHTA and CDR2 FQGTGA. Relative to germline, V is missing 5 bases and J is missing 7 bases, with 4 bases of the junction outside any gene match. The CDR3 runs 13 residues from the cysteine to the phenylalanine. The retained sequence is limited to the CDR3, 39 bases, with the frame set at the first base. Recombination joined TRBV7-3 with TRBJ1-4; 7 central nucleotides agree with TRBD1. This sequence originates from a man aged 45 to 65 who had been exposed to COVID-19. The source material was PBMCs or T cells enriched from blood (not recorded which). The bases are TGTGCCAGCAGCCTACGACAGGGTGAAAAACTGTTTTTT. It encodes CASSLRQGEKLFF.